The source of this T cell receptor beta chain is a study of cytomegalovirus exposure and HLA in healthy donors. Whole-study context: Unique TCR beta sequences numbering approximately 120 million came from some 200 million T cells in an earlier analysis. Whole-study results and caveats: Later analysis indicated greater clonal expansion among HLA-associated TCR beta chains than among equally common other chains.

A remark on this clone: The target antigen is unknown.

The study ran its PCR with 60 Vbeta and 13 Jbeta primers. Repertoires were generated with immunoSEQ multiplex PCR, while TCRdb's copy carries only in-frame clones and drops some. This table has about 110,000 clones, about 80% appearing once. This CDR3 is built from 16 residues. Losses at the gene ends were 0 bases for V and 3 bases for J; bases not matched to a gene: 9. From germline, CDR1 is GTSNPN and CDR2 SVGIG (reference sequence). The clonotype comes from a woman aged 18-30 years in good health and CMV-seropositive. The rearrangement links TRBV30 to TRBJ1-2, with 8 bases identical to TRBD1. Sequencing was performed on PBMCs. In DNA, the CDR3 is TGTGCCTGGAGTGTACTCCTAGGACAGGGCTACTATGGCTACACCTTC. It codes for CAWSVLLGQGYYGYTF.